This TCR beta chain was recorded in a study of PD-1 blockade in classical Hodgkin lymphoma. Study-wide findings and caveats: Possible causes of repertoire differences, disease activity or prior therapy, remain undefined. CD4+ TCR diversity climbed significantly by C4D1, unlike CD8+ TCR diversity.

As concerns this clone: What it binds is not known.

Exposure to brentuximab vedotin varied, and each patient had relapsed following autologous stem cell transplantation. Only in-frame clones appear in the TCRdb table, and some are missing; sequencing was by immunoSEQ multiplex PCR. Here the sample spans fewer than 100,000 clones, 80% to 95% being singletons. Germline loops: CDR1 MNHEY, CDR2 SVGAGI. CDR3 length: 14 amino acids. The V end was cut by 2 bases, the J end by 6 bases, with 11 bases between. The material was peripheral blood mononuclear cells (PBMCs), obtained at baseline. This chain connects TRBV6-5 to TRBJ2-1; D call uncertain. The receptor comes from a human donor with classical Hodgkin lymphoma. For the CDR3, the DNA is TGTGCCAGCAGTTACGCGGCTGCTGGCAATGAGCAGTTCTTC. Protein product: CASSYAAAGNEQFF.